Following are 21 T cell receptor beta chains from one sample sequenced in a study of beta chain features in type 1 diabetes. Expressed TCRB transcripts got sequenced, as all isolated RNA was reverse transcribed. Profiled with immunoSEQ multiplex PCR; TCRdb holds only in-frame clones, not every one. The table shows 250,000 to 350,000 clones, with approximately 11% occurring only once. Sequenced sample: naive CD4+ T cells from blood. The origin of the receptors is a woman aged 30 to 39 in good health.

In DNA, the CDR3 is TGTGCCAGCACCCAGGCGGGAGCTTACGAGCAGTACTTC. This translates into CASTQAGAYEQYF. V gene TRBV6-5 combines with J gene TRBJ2-7; 7 positions agree with TRBD2. Germline V gives CDR1 MNHEY, CDR2 SVGAGI. This CDR3 spans 13 amino acids. V lost 7 bases, J lost 4 bases, and 7 bases stayed unmatched.

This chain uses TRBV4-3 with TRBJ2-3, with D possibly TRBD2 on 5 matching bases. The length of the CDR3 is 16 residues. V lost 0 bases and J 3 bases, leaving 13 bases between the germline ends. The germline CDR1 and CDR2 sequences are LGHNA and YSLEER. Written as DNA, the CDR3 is TGCGCCAGCAGCCAAGATCCCAAGCGGCAAACAGATACGCAGTATTTT. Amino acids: CASSQDPKRQTDTQYF.

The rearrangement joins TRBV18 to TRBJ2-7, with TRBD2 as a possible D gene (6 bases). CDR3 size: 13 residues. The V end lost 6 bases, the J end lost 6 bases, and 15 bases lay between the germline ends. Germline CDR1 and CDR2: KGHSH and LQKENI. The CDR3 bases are TGTGCCAGCTCCTTCGACCGGGGAGGCGAGCAGTACTTC. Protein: CASSFDRGGEQYF.

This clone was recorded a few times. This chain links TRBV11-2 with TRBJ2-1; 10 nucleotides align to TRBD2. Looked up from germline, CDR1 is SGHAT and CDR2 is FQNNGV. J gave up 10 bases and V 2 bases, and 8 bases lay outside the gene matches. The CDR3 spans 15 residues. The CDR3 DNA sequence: TGTGCCAGCAGCTTAATGGCTAGCGGGAGTGGGGAGCAGTTCTTC. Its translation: CASSLMASGSGEQFF.

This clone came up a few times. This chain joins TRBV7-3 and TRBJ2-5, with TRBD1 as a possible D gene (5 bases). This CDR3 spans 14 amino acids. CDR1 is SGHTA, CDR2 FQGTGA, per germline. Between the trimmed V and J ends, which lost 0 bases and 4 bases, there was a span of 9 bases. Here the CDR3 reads CASSLTSRGETQYF. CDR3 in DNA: TGTGCCAGCAGCTTAACAAGTAGGGGAGAGACCCAGTACTTC.

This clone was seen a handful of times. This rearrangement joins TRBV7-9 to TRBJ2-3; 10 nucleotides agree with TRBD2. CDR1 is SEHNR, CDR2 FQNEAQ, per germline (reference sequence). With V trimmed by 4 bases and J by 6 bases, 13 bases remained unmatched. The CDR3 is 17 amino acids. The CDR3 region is CASSSPLGLALVDTQYF. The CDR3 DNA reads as TGTGCCAGCAGCTCCCCCTTGGGACTAGCGTTGGTCGATACGCAGTATTTT.

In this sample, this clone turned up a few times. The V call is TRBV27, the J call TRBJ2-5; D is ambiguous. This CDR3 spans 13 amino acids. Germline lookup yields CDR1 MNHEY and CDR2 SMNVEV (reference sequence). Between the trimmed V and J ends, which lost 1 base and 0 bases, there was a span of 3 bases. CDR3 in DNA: TGTGCCAGCAGTTTATACTACCAAGAGACCCAGTACTTC. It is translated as CASSLYYQETQYF.

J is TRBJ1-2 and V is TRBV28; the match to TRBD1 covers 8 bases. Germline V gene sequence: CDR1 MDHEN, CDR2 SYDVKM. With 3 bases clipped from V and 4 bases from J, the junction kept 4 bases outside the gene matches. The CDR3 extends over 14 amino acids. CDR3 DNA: TGTGCCAGCAGTTTCCCCGACAGGGGCTATGGCTACACCTTC. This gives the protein CASSFPDRGYGYTF.

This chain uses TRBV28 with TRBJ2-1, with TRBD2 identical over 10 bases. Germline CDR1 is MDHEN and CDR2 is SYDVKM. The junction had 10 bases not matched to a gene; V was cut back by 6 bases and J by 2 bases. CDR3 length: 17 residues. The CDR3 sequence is CASSPPGLASTYNEQFF. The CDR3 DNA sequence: TGTGCCAGCAGCCCCCCGGGACTAGCGAGTACCTACAATGAGCAGTTCTTC.

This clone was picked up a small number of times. In DNA, the CDR3 is TGTGCCAGCAGAGGGCCGGGACAGGGATATGGCTACACCTTC. This encodes CASRGPGQGYGYTF. The chain uses TRBV28 and TRBJ1-2, with 9 nucleotides matching TRBD1. The CDR3 is made up of 14 amino acids. After removal of 6 bases from V and 5 bases from J, the junction contained 7 bases not matched to a gene. Germline V gene sequence: CDR1 MDHEN, CDR2 SYDVKM.

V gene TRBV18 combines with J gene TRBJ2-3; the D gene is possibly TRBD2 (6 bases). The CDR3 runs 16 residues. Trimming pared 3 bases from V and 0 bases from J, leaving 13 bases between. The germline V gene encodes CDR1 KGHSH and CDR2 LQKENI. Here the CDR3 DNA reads TGTGCCAGCTCACCTCGACAAGGGACTAGCACAGATACGCAGTATTTT. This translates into CASSPRQGTSTDTQYF.

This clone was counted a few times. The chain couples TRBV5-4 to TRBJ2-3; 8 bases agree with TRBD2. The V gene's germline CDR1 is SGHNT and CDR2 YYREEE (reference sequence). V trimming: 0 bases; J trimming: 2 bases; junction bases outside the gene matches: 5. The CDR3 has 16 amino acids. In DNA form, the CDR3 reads TGTGCCAGCAGCTTGGAAACTAGCGGCTACACAGATACGCAGTATTTT. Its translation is CASSLETSGYTDTQYF. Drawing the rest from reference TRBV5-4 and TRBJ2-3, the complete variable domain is ETGVTQSPTHLIKTRGQQVTLRCSSQSGHNTVSWYQQALGQGPQFIFQYYREEENGRGNFPPRFSGLQFPNYSSELNVNALELDDSALYLCASSLETSGYTDTQYFGPGTRLTVL.

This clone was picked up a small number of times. The CDR3 bases are TGTGCCAGCAGCTTGGTTTCGGAACTAGCGGGATTCAATGAGCAGTTCTTC. Translated: CASSLVSELAGFNEQFF. The rearrangement links TRBV7-9 to TRBJ2-1; TRBD2 aligns across 10 bases. CDR1 and CDR2 (germline): SEHNR, FQNEAQ (reference sequence). This CDR3 comprises 17 residues. Unmatched junction bases numbered 11, after V lost 3 bases and J lost 6 bases.

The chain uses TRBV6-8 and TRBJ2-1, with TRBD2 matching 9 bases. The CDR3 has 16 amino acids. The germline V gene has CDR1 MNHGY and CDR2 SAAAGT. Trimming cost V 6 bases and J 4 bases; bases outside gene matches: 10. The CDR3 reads CASRSMGLALYNEQFF. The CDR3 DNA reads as TGTGCCAGCAGGTCGATGGGACTAGCCCTTTACAATGAGCAGTTCTTC.

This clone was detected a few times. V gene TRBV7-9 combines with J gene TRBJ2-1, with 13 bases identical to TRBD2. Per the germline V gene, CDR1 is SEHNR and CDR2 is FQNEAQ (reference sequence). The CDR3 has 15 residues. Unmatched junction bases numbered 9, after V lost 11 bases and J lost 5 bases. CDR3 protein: CAPNPTSGRHNEQFF. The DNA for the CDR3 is TGTGCCCCCAACCCGACTAGCGGGAGGCACAATGAGCAGTTCTTC.

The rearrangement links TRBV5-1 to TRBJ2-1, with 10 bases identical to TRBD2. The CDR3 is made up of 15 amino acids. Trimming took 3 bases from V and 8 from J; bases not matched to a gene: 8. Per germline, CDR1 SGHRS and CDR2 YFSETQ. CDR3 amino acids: CASSSGTSEFDEQFF. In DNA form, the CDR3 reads TGCGCCAGCAGCTCCGGGACTAGCGAGTTCGATGAGCAGTTCTTC.

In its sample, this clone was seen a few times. CDR3 residues: CASSSGTGYEQYF. DNA of the CDR3: TGTGCCAGCAGCTCCGGGACAGGCTACGAGCAGTACTTC. This chain uses TRBV7-2 with TRBJ2-7, with 8 positions matching TRBD1. CDR1 and CDR2 (germline): SGHTA, FQGNSA. With 4 bases clipped from V and 3 bases from J, the junction kept 2 bases outside the gene matches. This CDR3 is built from 13 residues.

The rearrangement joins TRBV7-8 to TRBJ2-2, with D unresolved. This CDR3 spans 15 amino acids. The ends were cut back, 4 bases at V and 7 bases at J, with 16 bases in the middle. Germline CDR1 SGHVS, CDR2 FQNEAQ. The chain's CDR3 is CASSSFISYGGELFF. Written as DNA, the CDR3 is TGTGCCAGCAGCTCCTTCATTAGCTATGGCGGGGAGCTGTTTTTT. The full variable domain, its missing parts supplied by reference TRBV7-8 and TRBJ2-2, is GAGVSQSPRYKVAKRGQDVALRCDPISGHVSLFWYQQALGQGPEFLTYFQNEAQLDKSGLPSDRFFAERPEGSVSTLKIQRTQQEDSAVYLCASSSFISYGGELFFGEGSRLTVL.

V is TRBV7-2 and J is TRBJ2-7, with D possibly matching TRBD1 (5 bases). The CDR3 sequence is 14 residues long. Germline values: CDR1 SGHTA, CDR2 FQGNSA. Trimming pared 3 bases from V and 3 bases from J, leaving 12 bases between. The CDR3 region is CASSLGSRGYEQYF. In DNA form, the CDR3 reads TGTGCCAGCAGCTTGGGCAGTAGGGGCTACGAGCAGTACTTC.

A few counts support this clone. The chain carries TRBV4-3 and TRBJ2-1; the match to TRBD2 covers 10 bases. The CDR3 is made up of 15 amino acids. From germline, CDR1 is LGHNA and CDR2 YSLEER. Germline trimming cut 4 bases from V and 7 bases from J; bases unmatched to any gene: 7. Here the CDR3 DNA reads TGCGCCAGCAGCCGACTAGCGGGCGTACTAAATGAGCAGTTCTTC. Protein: CASSRLAGVLNEQFF.

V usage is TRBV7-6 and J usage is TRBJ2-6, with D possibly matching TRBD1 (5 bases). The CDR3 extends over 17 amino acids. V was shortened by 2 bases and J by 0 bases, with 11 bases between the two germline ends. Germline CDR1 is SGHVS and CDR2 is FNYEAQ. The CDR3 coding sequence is TGTGCCAGCAGCTTACTGGACAACGACTCTGGGGCCAACGTCCTGACTTTC. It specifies CASSLLDNDSGANVLTF.